Following are 9 T cell receptor beta chains from one sample sequenced in a study of T-cell reconstitution after alpha-beta-depleted transplantation in children. Preparing the TCRbeta library involved the use of unique molecular identifiers. One entry per CDR3 protein results from TCRdb running MiXCR on the PCR reads. The sample yields 540,000 or so distinct CDR3 sequences, around 23% seen once. This specimen was PBMCs, mostly from graft donor cells, taken 360 days after TCRalphabeta/CD19-depleted stem cell transplant. The origin of the receptors is a boy in the first two years of life who had a stem cell transplant for acute myeloid leukemia, so the T cells may come from the graft donor.

V usage is TRBV4-3 and J usage is TRBJ2-3; 10 nucleotides line up with TRBD1. This CDR3 region has 15 residues. Germline CDR1 is LGHNA and CDR2 is YSLEER. V lost 4 bases and J lost 6; bases outside the gene matches: 7. CDR3 region: CASSPLGGQGDTQYF. The DNA of the CDR3 is TGCGCCAGCAGCCCACTTGGGGGACAGGGGGATACGCAGTATTTT.

The gene calls are TRBV20-1 and TRBJ2-7; D is ambiguous. CDR1 is DFQATT, CDR2 SNEGSKA, per germline (reference sequence). Trimming removed 3 bases from V and 1 base from J, with 7 bases in between. The length of the CDR3 is 12 residues. The CDR3 protein is CSASGLSYEQYF. CDR3 coding DNA: TGCAGTGCTAGCGGGCTTTCCTACGAGCAGTACTTC.

Comments on this clonotype: Just one base apart from a much larger clone, this may be a read error. V usage is TRBV20-1 and J usage is TRBJ2-7; D is ambiguous. The CDR3 contains 15 residues. Germline V gene sequence: CDR1 DFQATT, CDR2 SNEGSKA (reference sequence). V gave up 5 bases and J gave up 2 bases, with 19 bases separating them. CDR3 region: CSALHRTASTYEQYF. The CDR3 bases are TGCAGTGCTTTACACCGGACGGCTTCCACCTACGAGCAGTACTTC.

The J gene is TRBJ2-2, the V gene TRBV27, with D perhaps TRBD1 or TRBD2 (5 bases each). The germline V gene encodes CDR1 MNHEY and CDR2 SMNVEV (reference sequence). Trimming removed 5 bases at V and 1 base at J, with 17 bases between. This CDR3 has 17 amino acids. The CDR3 DNA sequence: TGTGCCAGCAGTCCCCTCCCTGGGACCAAGAACACCGGGGAGCTGTTTTTT. It encodes CASSPLPGTKNTGELFF.

Only a few counts were recorded for this clonotype. This chain joins TRBV4-1 and TRBJ2-3; 10 nucleotides align to TRBD1. The junction had 4 bases not matched to a gene; V was cut back by 3 bases and J by 1 base. This CDR3 is 16 amino acids long. Germline V gives CDR1 MGHRA, CDR2 YSYEKL. DNA for the CDR3: TGCGCCAGCAGCCATACCGGGACAGGGGGCACAGATACGCAGTATTTT. This sequence encodes CASSHTGTGGTDTQYF.

The table lists this clonotype with a few counts. The V gene is TRBV12-3 or TRBV12-4, the J gene TRBJ2-2; possibly TRBD1 for D (5 bases). This CDR3 has 16 amino acids. The V gene lost 2 bases and the J gene lost 0 bases, with 10 bases spanning the gap. In nucleotides, the CDR3 is TGTGCCAGCAGTTTAATGGGGCAGGCGAACACCGGGGAGCTGTTTTTT. Encoded protein: CASSLMGQANTGELFF.

There are many counts of this clonotype. This rearrangement joins TRBV20-1 to TRBJ2-1, with D tentatively TRBD1 (6 bases). This CDR3 contains 13 residues. The V end was cut by 1 base, the J end by 5 bases, with 9 bases between. Germline V gives CDR1 DFQATT, CDR2 SNEGSKA (reference sequence). CDR3 nucleotides: TGCAGTGCTAGAGGACAGGCGCACAATGAGCAGTTCTTC. It codes for CSARGQAHNEQFF.

The gene calls are TRBV20-1 and TRBJ1-1, with D possibly matching TRBD1 (5 bases). CDR1 and CDR2 (germline): DFQATT, SNEGSKA (reference sequence). The CDR3 loop spans 14 amino acids. V lost 7 bases and J lost 4, with 19 bases in between. The CDR3: CSVARGPLSTEAFF. CDR3 DNA sequence: TGCAGTGTGGCTCGGGGCCCACTAAGCACTGAAGCTTTCTTT.

This clonotype came up many times. This chain connects TRBV30 to TRBJ1-5; the match to TRBD1 covers 7 bases. Germline V gives CDR1 GTSNPN, CDR2 SVGIG (reference sequence). This CDR3 is 14 amino acids long. With V trimmed by 0 bases and J by 4 bases, 3 bases remained unmatched. The CDR3 coding sequence is TGTGCCTGGAGTGTAGCACAGGGGAATCAGCCCCAGCATTTT. Translation: CAWSVAQGNQPQHF.